Presented here are 19 T cell receptor beta chains from one specimen sequenced in a study of identical twins. TCRdb reprocessed the 5' RACE reads via MiXCR and lists one record per CDR3 protein. The sample shows 200,000 to 250,000 distinct CDR3 sequences, roughly 7% of them seen only once. This sample was also put to use in a study of yellow fever vaccine responses in identical twins.

Input material: memory (CD45RO+) T cells sorted from blood. These receptors were taken from a woman younger than 30 in good health.

There are many counts of this clonotype. V usage is TRBV18 and J usage is TRBJ1-4, with TRBD1 as a possible D gene (5 bases). V dropped 5 bases and J dropped 4 bases, with 23 bases sitting between them. Germline V gene lookup returns CDR1 KGHSH and CDR2 LQKENI. This CDR3 is built from 18 residues. The CDR3 DNA sequence: TGTGCCAGCTCAGGTCTTGGTCCAGGCGCAGGGCGTAATGAAAAACTGTTTTTT. Protein: CASSGLGPGAGRNEKLFF.

The chain joins TRBV6-1 to TRBJ1-2; possibly TRBD1 for D (5 bases). Germline CDR1 and CDR2: MNHNS and SASEGT. V gave up 6 bases and J gave up 4 bases, with 18 bases separating them. This CDR3 contains 15 residues. CDR3 DNA: TGTGCCAGCAGAAGTCGACAGATTGAGAGCTATGGCTACACCTTC. Residues: CASRSRQIESYGYTF.

The rearrangement links TRBV28 to TRBJ2-7, with 9 bases fitting TRBD2. CDR1 is MDHEN and CDR2 is SYDVKM in the germline V gene. This CDR3 contains 16 residues. V lost 5 bases to trimming and J lost 2 bases; unmatched junction nucleotides: 10. CDR3 residues: CASSPYDVAGAYEQYF. In DNA, the CDR3 is TGTGCCAGCAGTCCCTACGACGTAGCGGGAGCCTACGAGCAGTACTTC.

This clonotype was counted at least ten times. The chain links TRBV10-2 to TRBJ1-6, with D tentatively TRBD1 (6 bases). V lost 5 bases to trimming and J lost 7 bases, with 15 bases between them. CDR3 length: 15 amino acids. Germline CDR1 reads WSHSY; CDR2 reads SAAADI. The CDR3 bases are TGCGCCAGCAGTCCCTATACAGGGTCAAATTCACCCCTCCACTTT. Its translation: CASSPYTGSNSPLHF.

The V and J genes are TRBV5-1 and TRBJ2-3, with D perhaps matching TRBD2 (6 bases). There are 14 residues in the CDR3. In germline, CDR1 is SGHRS, CDR2 YFSETQ. V dropped 1 base and J dropped 3 bases, with 9 bases sitting between them. CDR3 sequence (DNA): TGCGCCAGCAGCTTGCGGGACTTAACAGATACGCAGTATTTT. Encoded protein: CASSLRDLTDTQYF. The full variable domain, in which reference TRBV5-1 and TRBJ2-3 provide the parts outside the CDR3, is KAGVTQTPRYLIKTRGQQVTLSCSPISGHRSVSWYQQTPGQGLQFLFEYFSETQRNKGNFPGRFSGRQFSNSRSEMNVSTLELGDSALYLCASSLRDLTDTQYFGPGTRLTVL.

Note on this clonotype: The conserved phenylalanine or tryptophan is not found at the CDR3 terminus, so this likely reflects a read error. The limits of the CDR3 on the DNA are not certain, so only TCRdb's listed CDR3 is given. The chain employs TRBV10-3 and TRBJ1-2; TRBD1, as called in the table, went unchecked against the DNA. Per the germline V gene, CDR1 is ENHRY and CDR2 is SYGVKD. The CDR3 totals 13 residues, both ends included. CDR3 sequence reads: CAISETTSRDTRL.

This clonotype has only a few counts. The chain couples TRBV5-4 to TRBJ1-2; tentative D call: TRBD1 (6 bases). V was clipped by 2 bases and J by 11 bases, with 13 bases between them. In germline, CDR1 is SGHNT, CDR2 YYREEE (reference sequence). The CDR3 runs 12 residues. This CDR3 reads CASSFDRIGYTF. In nucleotides, the CDR3 is TGTGCCAGCAGCTTCGACAGGATAGGGTACACCTTC.

This clonotype was seen at least ten times. The J gene is TRBJ1-1, the V gene TRBV7-2; D gene uncertain. Trimming took 0 bases from V and 1 from J, leaving 12 bases between them. This CDR3 has 16 residues. CDR1 SGHTA and CDR2 FQGNSA come from the germline V gene. The CDR3 coding sequence is TGTGCCAGCAGCTTAGCGCCCCAAACAGCGAACACTGAAGCTTTCTTT. Protein: CASSLAPQTANTEAFF.

This clonotype occurred many times. The chain uses TRBV12-3 or TRBV12-4 and TRBJ1-5, with 7 bases aligning to TRBD1. Trimming took 6 bases from V and 0 from J; bases not matched to a gene: 5. CDR3 size: 15 residues. The CDR3, as DNA: TGTGCCAGCAGCTGGGACAGTAATAGCAATCAGCCCCAGCATTTT. It encodes CASSWDSNSNQPQHF.

This clonotype was seen more than once but under ten times. The chain links TRBV6-1 to TRBJ1-1, with D tentatively TRBD1 (5 bases). The germline V and J ends were trimmed by 6 bases and 4 bases, with 9 bases remaining between them. This CDR3 is built from 12 residues. Germline lookup yields CDR1 MNHNS and CDR2 SASEGT. Here the CDR3 reads CASRRGVTEAFF. The DNA for the CDR3 is TGTGCCAGCAGGCGGGGCGTCACTGAAGCTTTCTTT.

The CDR3 DNA is TGTGCCAGCAAAATAGCGGGAGGTCCCTACGAGCAGTACTTC. Its protein product is CASKIAGGPYEQYF. The rearrangement uses TRBV5-5 and TRBJ2-7; 10 nucleotides align to TRBD2. Germline CDR1 is SGHKS and CDR2 is YYEKEE (reference sequence). The CDR3 loop spans 14 amino acids. V trimming: 6 bases; J trimming: 2 bases; junction bases outside the gene matches: 5.

The J gene is TRBJ1-2, the V gene TRBV10-3; D might be TRBD1 (5 bases). This CDR3 has 14 residues. Trimming shortened V by 0 bases and J by 8 bases, and 13 bases separated the two germline ends. Germline assignment: CDR1 ENHRY and CDR2 SYGVKD. The CDR3 DNA sequence: TGTGCCATCAGTGAGTCGACGGGAAGGGGAGGCTACACCTTC. Its protein product is CAISESTGRGGYTF.

This clonotype was picked up many times. J is TRBJ1-1 and V is TRBV6-5, with D possibly being TRBD1 (5 bases). Trimming removed 0 bases at V and 6 bases at J, with 17 bases between. The CDR3 has 16 amino acids. Germline CDR1 MNHEY, CDR2 SVGAGI. In DNA form, the CDR3 reads TGTGCCAGCAGTTACTCGGCGGTAGGGGTAGGGGCTGAAGCTTTCTTT. Protein: CASSYSAVGVGAEAFF.

This clonotype was observed many times. This chain uses TRBV6-1 with TRBJ1-2; D remains ambiguous. V was shortened by 7 bases and J by 1 base, with 19 bases between the two germline ends. The CDR3 length is 16 residues. Germline V gives CDR1 MNHNS, CDR2 SASEGT. The CDR3 is CASTKRILAGNYGYTF. CDR3 in DNA: TGTGCCAGCACCAAAAGAATCCTGGCCGGTAACTATGGCTACACCTTC.

This clonotype was seen ten or more times. The chain links TRBV29-1 to TRBJ2-7; perhaps TRBD1 as D (5 bases). Trimming cost V 3 bases and J 5 bases, with 8 bases left between them. The CDR3 has 11 residues. Per the germline V gene, CDR1 is SQVTM and CDR2 is ANQGSEA. CDR3 protein: CSVDSGNEQYF. CDR3 coding DNA: TGCAGCGTTGACTCAGGGAACGAGCAGTACTTC.

The table lists this clonotype with many counts. The V gene is TRBV24-1, the J gene TRBJ2-1, with TRBD2 matching 8 bases. The junction had 10 bases not matched to a gene; V was cut back by 3 bases and J by 7 bases. Germline lookup yields CDR1 KGHDR and CDR2 SFDVKD. This CDR3 is 16 amino acids long. The CDR3: CATSDPSGSRHNEQFF. The CDR3 DNA follows: TGTGCCACCAGTGATCCAAGCGGGAGTCGACATAATGAGCAGTTCTTC.

This clonotype was observed a few times. CDR3 sequence reads: CASSRDRGSSYNEQFF. The CDR3 DNA sequence: TGTGCCAGCAGCCGGGACAGGGGAAGCTCCTACAATGAGCAGTTCTTC. This sequence joins TRBV11-1 and TRBJ2-1; TRBD1 matches 10 bases. Germline-derived CDR1 and CDR2 are SGHAT and FQDESV (reference sequence). The V and J ends lost 5 bases and 0 bases, in that order; junction bases with no gene match: 4. The CDR3 contains 16 residues.

This sequence joins TRBV28 and TRBJ2-3; the D gene could be TRBD1 or TRBD2 (5 bases each). CDR1 and CDR2 from the germline V gene are MDHEN and SYDVKM. This CDR3 spans 16 amino acids. The V and J ends lost 6 bases and 0 bases respectively, with 16 bases between them. CDR3 loop: CASRAGTAASTDTQYF. For the CDR3, the DNA is TGTGCCAGCAGGGCCGGGACCGCCGCTAGCACAGATACGCAGTATTTT.

The chain has TRBV12-3 or TRBV12-4 and TRBJ1-1; perhaps TRBD1 as D (5 bases). This CDR3 spans 18 amino acids. V was pared by 3 bases and J by 5 bases, with 25 bases between. This CDR3 is CASSFGRRGLQVGTEAFF. The CDR3 DNA sequence: TGTGCCAGCAGTTTTGGAAGGAGGGGCCTCCAGGTAGGGACTGAAGCTTTCTTT.